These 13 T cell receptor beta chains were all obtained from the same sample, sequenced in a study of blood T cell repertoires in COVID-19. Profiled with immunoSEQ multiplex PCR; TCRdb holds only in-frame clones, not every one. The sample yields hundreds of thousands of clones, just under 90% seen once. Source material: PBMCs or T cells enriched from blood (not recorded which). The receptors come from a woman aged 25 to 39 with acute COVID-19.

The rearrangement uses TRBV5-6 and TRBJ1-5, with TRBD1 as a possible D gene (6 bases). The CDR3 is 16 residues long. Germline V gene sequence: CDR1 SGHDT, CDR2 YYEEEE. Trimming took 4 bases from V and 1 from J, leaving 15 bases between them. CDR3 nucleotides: TGTGCCAGCAGCCCTAGGGGGGGACGAAGCAATCAGCCCCAGCATTTT. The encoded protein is CASSPRGGRSNQPQHF. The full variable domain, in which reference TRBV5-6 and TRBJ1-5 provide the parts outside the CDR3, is DAGVTQSPTHLIKTRGQQVTLRCSPKSGHDTVSWYQQALGQGPQFIFQYYEEEERQRGNFPDRFSGHQFPNYSSELNVNALLLGDSALYLCASSPRGGRSNQPQHFGDGTRLSIL.

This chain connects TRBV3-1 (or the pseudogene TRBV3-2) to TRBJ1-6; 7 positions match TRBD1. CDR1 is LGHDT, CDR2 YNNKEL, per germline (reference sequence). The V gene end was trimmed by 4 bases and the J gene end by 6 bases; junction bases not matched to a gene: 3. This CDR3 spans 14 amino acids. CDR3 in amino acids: CASSLGTVNSPLHF. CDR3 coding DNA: TGTGCCAGCAGCCTAGGGACAGTTAATTCACCCCTCCACTTT.

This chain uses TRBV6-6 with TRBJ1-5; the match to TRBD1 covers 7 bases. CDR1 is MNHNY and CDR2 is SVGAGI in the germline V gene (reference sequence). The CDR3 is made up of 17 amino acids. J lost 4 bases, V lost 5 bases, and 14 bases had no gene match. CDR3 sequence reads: CASSPYPPGQLNQPQHF. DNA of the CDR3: TGTGCCAGCAGTCCCTATCCTCCGGGACAGCTGAATCAGCCCCAGCATTTT.

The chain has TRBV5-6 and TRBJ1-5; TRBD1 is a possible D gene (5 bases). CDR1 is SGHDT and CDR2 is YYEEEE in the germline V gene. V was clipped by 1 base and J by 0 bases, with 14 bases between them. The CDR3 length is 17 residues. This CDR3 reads CASSLSGARSSNQPQHF. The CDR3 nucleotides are TGTGCCAGCAGCTTGAGCGGGGCTAGAAGTAGCAATCAGCCCCAGCATTTT. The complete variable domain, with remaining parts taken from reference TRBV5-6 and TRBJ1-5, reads DAGVTQSPTHLIKTRGQQVTLRCSPKSGHDTVSWYQQALGQGPQFIFQYYEEEERQRGNFPDRFSGHQFPNYSSELNVNALLLGDSALYLCASSLSGARSSNQPQHFGDGTRLSIL.

CDR3 region: CASSTKPGALEKLFF. CDR3 sequence (DNA): TGTGCCAGCAGTACTAAACCCGGAGCTCTTGAAAAACTGTTTTTT. The chain carries TRBV9 and TRBJ1-4, with no clear D. The CDR3 runs to 15 residues. Germline V CDR1 and CDR2: SGDLS, YYNGEE. Trimming removed 5 bases at V and 7 bases at J, with 18 bases between. Drawing the rest from reference TRBV9 and TRBJ1-4, the complete variable domain is DSGVTQTPKHLITATGQRVTLRCSPRSGDLSVYWYQQSLDQGLQFLIQYYNGEERAKGNILERFSAQQFPDLHSELNLSSLELGDSALYFCASSTKPGALEKLFFGSGTQLSVL.

The CDR3 sequence is CATSDPGLFTGELFF. The CDR3 nucleotides read TGTGCCACCAGTGATCCGGGACTATTCACCGGGGAGCTGTTTTTT. V is TRBV24-1 and J is TRBJ2-2, with 7 bases fitting TRBD2. This CDR3 spans 15 amino acids. The germline V gene encodes CDR1 KGHDR and CDR2 SFDVKD. V shed 3 bases and J 4 bases; nucleotides not matched to a gene: 4.

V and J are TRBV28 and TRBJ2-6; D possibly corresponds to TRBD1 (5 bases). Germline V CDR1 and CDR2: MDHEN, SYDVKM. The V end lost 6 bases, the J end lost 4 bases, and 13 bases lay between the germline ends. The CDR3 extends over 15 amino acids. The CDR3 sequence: CASSLRVTGANVLTF. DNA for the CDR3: TGTGCCAGCAGCCTCAGGGTTACGGGGGCCAACGTCCTGACTTTC.

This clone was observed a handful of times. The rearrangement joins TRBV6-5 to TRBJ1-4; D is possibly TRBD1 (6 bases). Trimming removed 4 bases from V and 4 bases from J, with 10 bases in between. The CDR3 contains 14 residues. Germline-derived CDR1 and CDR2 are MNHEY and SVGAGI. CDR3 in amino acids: CASSWTENNEKLFF. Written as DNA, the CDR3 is TGTGCCAGCAGTTGGACAGAGAATAATGAAAAACTGTTTTTT.

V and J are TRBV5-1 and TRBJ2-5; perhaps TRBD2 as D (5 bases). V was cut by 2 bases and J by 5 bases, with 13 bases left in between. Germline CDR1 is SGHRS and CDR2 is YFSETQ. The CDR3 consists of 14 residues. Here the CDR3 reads CASSLEGRQETQYF. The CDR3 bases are TGCGCCAGCAGCTTAGAGGGTCGCCAGGAGACCCAGTACTTC.

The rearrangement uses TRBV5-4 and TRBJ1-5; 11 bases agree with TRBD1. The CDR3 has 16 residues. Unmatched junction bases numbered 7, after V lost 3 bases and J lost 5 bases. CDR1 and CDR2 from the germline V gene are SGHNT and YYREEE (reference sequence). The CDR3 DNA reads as TGTGCCAGCAGCTCGGGCGGGACAGGGGGAGATCAGCCCCAGCATTTT. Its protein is CASSSGGTGGDQPQHF.

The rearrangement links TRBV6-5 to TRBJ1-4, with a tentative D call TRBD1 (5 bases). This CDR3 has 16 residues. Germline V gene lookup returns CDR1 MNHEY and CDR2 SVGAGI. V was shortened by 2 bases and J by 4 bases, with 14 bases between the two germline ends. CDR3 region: CASSYLLGGSNEKLFF. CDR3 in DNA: TGTGCCAGCAGTTACCTACTTGGGGGGAGTAATGAAAAACTGTTTTTT.

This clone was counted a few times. The CDR3 sequence is CASSPTRETQYF. In DNA, the CDR3 is TGTGCCAGCAGCCCCACTAGGGAGACCCAGTACTTC. J is TRBJ2-5 and V is TRBV3-1 (or the pseudogene TRBV3-2), with a weak D call TRBD2 (5 bases). Per germline, CDR1 LGHDT and CDR2 YNNKEL (reference sequence). Trimming cost V 4 bases and J 5 bases, with 8 bases left between them. There are 12 residues in the CDR3.

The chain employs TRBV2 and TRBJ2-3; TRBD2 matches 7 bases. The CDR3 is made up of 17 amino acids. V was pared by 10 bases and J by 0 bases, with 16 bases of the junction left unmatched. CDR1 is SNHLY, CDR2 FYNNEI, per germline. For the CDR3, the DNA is TGTGCCACCACCGGGACTAACCCCCGTCTAAGCACAGATACGCAGTATTTT. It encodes CATTGTNPRLSTDTQYF. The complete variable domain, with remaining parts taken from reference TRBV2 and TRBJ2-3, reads EPEVTQTPSHQVTQMGQEVILRCVPISNHLYFYWYRQILGQKVEFLVSFYNNEISEKSEIFDDQFSVERPDGSNFTLKIRSTKLEDSAMYFCATTGTNPRLSTDTQYFGPGTRLTVL.